The TCR beta chain described here comes from a study of blood T cell repertoires in COVID-19 (dated by TCRdb to about 2020). The study in broad terms: The collaborator samples originated in the United States, Italy and Spain and spanned the acute and convalescent phases of COVID-19. The material from the prospective study consisted of cDNA or gDNA derived from T cells, B-cell-depleted T cells, or PBMCs. Subjects who had been exposed to COVID-19, were actively infected with it, or had recovered from it provided the deeply sampled blood TCRbeta repertoires that made up the dataset. The repertoires were made available in a free public database intended to serve as a resource for research on the immune response to SARS-CoV-2. Samples were obtained from the ongoing ImmuneRACE study (first 160 participants) and from roughly 1,300 subjects provided by 6 global collaborators. Nearly every sample came with metadata listing a de-identified subject ID, COVID-19 status, age in years and sex. Where available, HLA class I and class II types were taken from metadata supplied by the sample provider and were not determined by assay-based typing. General study outcomes and caveats: The quantity of clinical and demographic metadata differed by source and by participant and was supplied without curation.

TCRbeta CDR3 regions were amplified from genomic DNA by means of the immunoSEQ Assay, a bias-controlled multiplex PCR. In the authors' own workflow: The number of nucleated cells in each sample was estimated from the amplification of reference gene primers within the assay. To quantify the absolute abundance of each unique TCRbeta CDR3 rearrangement, sequence reads were collapsed and filtered. For each sample, productive Simpson clonality was calculated as the square root of Simpson's diversity index across productive rearrangements. TCRdb's version of the immuneACCESS table is confined to in-frame rearrangements and falls short of the full clone set. An unresolved V gene accounts for under half of the shortfall where checked; the remainder is of unknown origin. D and trimming were read from the DNA, whereas the V and J calls and clone size are those reported in that table. The sample table records 290,000 or so clones; approximately 85% of these occur just once. The ten largest clonotypes hold more than 4.5% of the sample.

Whole blood was collected in K2EDTA tubes by collaborating institutions according to the institutions' own protocols. For TCRbeta analysis, collaborators shipped samples as frozen whole blood, isolated PBMCs, or DNA extracted from either of those sample types. With respect to this clone: This receptor's antigen is unknown. No quality values exist for individual bases; no much larger clone is one base distant.

Compared with germline, V lacks 4 bases and J lacks 3 bases; bases without a gene match: 2. From a lookup of the germline V gene (reference sequence), CDR1 and CDR2 are LGHDT and YNNKEL. Including the terminal cysteine and phenylalanine, the CDR3 comprises 13 residues. The DNA shown is the 39-base CDR3, in frame from base 1. The chain employs TRBV3-1 (or the pseudogene TRBV3-2) and TRBJ2-7; TRBD1 agrees with 8 junctional bases. The source is a man aged 50-60 years with active or convalescent COVID-19. The sample comprised peripheral blood. The CDR3 loop reads CASSPTGVYEQYF. The bases are TGTGCCAGCAGCCCGACAGGGGTCTACGAGCAGTACTTC.